These T cell receptor beta chains were read from a single sample in a study of CD8 T cells in ankylosing spondylitis. One entry per CDR3 protein results from TCRdb running MiXCR on the 5' RACE reads. Of about 150,000 distinct CDR3 sequences in the sample, around 43% were seen once. Sequenced input: synovial fluid, either unsorted or a sorted T cell fraction (not recorded which). The receptors come from a male donor with ankylosing spondylitis. CDR3s include the opening cysteine and the closing phenylalanine or tryptophan. A D gene is named only where the DNA matches it firmly. Clone size is not always given. Where it is, it says once, few, many or a class for expanded clones.

J gene: TRBJ2-7
D gene: -
clone size: -
V gene: TRBV6-2/TRBV6-3
CDR3 DNA: TGTGCCAGCAGCCCTCTCCGGGACGGCCCCTACGAGCAGTACTTC
CDR3 protein: CASSPLRDGPYEQYF

J gene: TRBJ1-2
D gene: -
clone size: -
V gene: TRBV3-1
CDR3 DNA: TGTGCCAGCAGTCCGGGTTTTAGCTATGGCTACACCTTC
CDR3 protein: CASSPGFSYGYTF

J gene: TRBJ2-1
D gene: -
clone size: -
V gene: TRBV12-3/TRBV12-4
CDR3 DNA: TGTGCCAGCAGTGCCGGGCAGGGCCCCAAACCCTACAATGAGCAGTTCTTC
CDR3 protein: CASSAGQGPKPYNEQFF

J gene: TRBJ2-1
D gene: -
clone size: few
V gene: TRBV29-1
CDR3 DNA: TGCAGCGTTGAGGGGAGCGAGGTTGAGCAGTTCTTC
CDR3 protein: CSVEGSEVEQFF

J gene: TRBJ2-7
D gene: TRBD2
clone size: -
V gene: TRBV7-2
CDR3 DNA: TGTGCCAGCAGCCCCGGTACGGGGGGAACCTACGAGCAGTACTTC
CDR3 protein: CASSPGTGGTYEQYF

J gene: TRBJ2-1
D gene: TRBD1
clone size: -
V gene: TRBV4-1
CDR3 DNA: TGCGCCAGCAGCCAGGGACCCCCACAGGGGGGAAGCTCCTACAATGAGCAGTTCTTC
CDR3 protein: CASSQGPPQGGSSYNEQFF

J gene: TRBJ2-5
D gene: TRBD1
clone size: few
V gene: TRBV7-9
CDR3 DNA: TGTGCCATCTCGCACGGGACAGGGAATCACCAAGAGACCCAGTACTTC
CDR3 protein: CAISHGTGNHQETQYF

J gene: TRBJ1-6
D gene: -
clone size: -
V gene: TRBV11-1
CDR3 DNA: TGTGCCAGCAGCTTAGAAGTGTGGACAGACTACCTTAATTCACCCCTCCACTTT
CDR3 protein: CASSLEVWTDYLNSPLHF

J gene: TRBJ2-5
D gene: TRBD2
clone size: -
V gene: TRBV4-1
CDR3 DNA: TGCGCCAGCAGCCAAGATTCGGGGGGCCAAGAGACCCAGTACTTC
CDR3 protein: CASSQDSGGQETQYF

J gene: TRBJ1-1
D gene: -
clone size: -
V gene: TRBV3-1
CDR3 DNA: TGTGCCAGCAGCCAACGACAGGACGACACTGAAGCTTTCTTT
CDR3 protein: CASSQRQDDTEAFF

J gene: TRBJ2-5
D gene: TRBD1
clone size: few
V gene: TRBV7-9
CDR3 DNA: TGTGCCAGCAGCCCCGGGACAGGGTCTCGGGAGACCCAGTACTTC
CDR3 protein: CASSPGTGSRETQYF

J gene: TRBJ2-7
D gene: TRBD1
clone size: -
V gene: TRBV7-9
CDR3 DNA: TGTGCCAGCAGCTCAGGACAGGGAAAAGGCTCCTACGAGCAGTACTTC
CDR3 protein: CASSSGQGKGSYEQYF

J gene: TRBJ2-3
D gene: -
clone size: -
V gene: TRBV12-3/TRBV12-4
CDR3 DNA: TGTGCCAGCAGGGGACCCGCTAGCACAGATACGCAGTATTTT
CDR3 protein: CASRGPASTDTQYF

J gene: TRBJ2-1
D gene: -
clone size: -
V gene: TRBV28
CDR3 DNA: TGTGCCAGCAGACCGAGCGGGTTAAGGTACAATGAGCAGTTCTTC
CDR3 protein: CASRPSGLRYNEQFF

J gene: TRBJ2-1
D gene: TRBD2
clone size: -
V gene: TRBV28
CDR3 DNA: TGTGCCAGCGCCCTTCCCCAAATACTAGCGGGAGGTAGGGCAAATGAGCAGTTCTTC
CDR3 protein: CASALPQILAGGRANEQFF

J gene: TRBJ1-1
D gene: -
clone size: few
V gene: TRBV11-2
CDR3 DNA: TGTGCCAGCAGCTTAGTGGTGGACACTGAAGCTTTCTTT
CDR3 protein: CASSLVVDTEAFF

J gene: TRBJ2-1
D gene: TRBD2
clone size: few
V gene: TRBV12-3/TRBV12-4
CDR3 DNA: TGTGCCATCTGGGGACTAGCTAACAATGAGCAGTTCTTC
CDR3 protein: CAIWGLANNEQFF

J gene: TRBJ1-6
D gene: -
clone size: -
V gene: TRBV5-1
CDR3 DNA: TGCGCCACCCGGACCAATAATTCACCCCTCCACTTT
CDR3 protein: CATRTNNSPLHF

J gene: TRBJ2-2
D gene: -
clone size: -
V gene: TRBV6-6
CDR3 DNA: TGTGCCAGCAGTTATGCGGGCGGGGAGCTGTTTTTT
CDR3 protein: CASSYAGGELFF

J gene: TRBJ1-5
D gene: -
clone size: many
V gene: TRBV21-1
CDR3 DNA: TGTGCCAGCAGCAAACAAGGGGGGTCCAATCAGCCCCAGCATTTT
CDR3 protein: CASSKQGGSNQPQHF

J gene: TRBJ1-5
D gene: TRBD1
clone size: -
V gene: TRBV6-2/TRBV6-3
CDR3 DNA: TGTGCCAGCAGCCACGACAGGGGTAGCAATCAGCCCCAGCATTTT
CDR3 protein: CASSHDRGSNQPQHF

J gene: TRBJ2-1
D gene: TRBD2
clone size: once
V gene: TRBV19
CDR3 DNA: TGTGCCAGTAGTACGGCGGGAGAGTCGTACAATGAGCAGTTCTTC
CDR3 protein: CASSTAGESYNEQFF

J gene: TRBJ2-4
D gene: TRBD2
clone size: -
V gene: TRBV12-3/TRBV12-4
CDR3 DNA: TGTGCCAGCAGTTTAAGGCTAGCGGGAAAAATATTAGCCAAAAACATTCAGTACTTC
CDR3 protein: CASSLRLAGKILAKNIQYF

J gene: TRBJ2-3
D gene: -
clone size: few
V gene: TRBV15
CDR3 DNA: TGTGCCACCAGCCCCGTCGGGGACACCACAGATACGCAGTATTTT
CDR3 protein: CATSPVGDTTDTQYF

J gene: TRBJ1-2
D gene: -
clone size: -
V gene: TRBV6-1
CDR3 DNA: TGTGCCAGCAGCCGAAAACATCCGGGACCCAAAATTAATCGAGGCTACACCTTC
CDR3 protein: CASSRKHPGPKINRGYTF

J gene: TRBJ1-1
D gene: -
clone size: few
V gene: TRBV12-3/TRBV12-4
CDR3 DNA: TGTGCCAGCAGTGTGGGCCAGAACACTGAAGCTTTCTTT
CDR3 protein: CASSVGQNTEAFF

J gene: TRBJ2-1
D gene: TRBD2
clone size: -
V gene: TRBV20-1
CDR3 DNA: TGCAGTGCCCTTCATAGCGGGGGGGAATACAATGAGCAGTTCTTC
CDR3 protein: CSALHSGGEYNEQFF

J gene: TRBJ2-4
D gene: -
clone size: once
V gene: TRBV6-1
CDR3 DNA: TGTGCCAGCACCCGCAGGCTAGCCAAAAACATTCAGTACTTC
CDR3 protein: CASTRRLAKNIQYF

J gene: TRBJ2-1
D gene: -
clone size: -
V gene: TRBV18
CDR3 DNA: TGTGCCAGCTCACCAAGGACAGTCGAATCCTACAATGAGCAGTTCTTC
CDR3 protein: CASSPRTVESYNEQFF

J gene: TRBJ2-7
D gene: TRBD2
clone size: -
V gene: TRBV20-1
CDR3 DNA: TGCAGTGCTAGCGGGAGGAACTCCTACGAGCAGTACTTC
CDR3 protein: CSASGRNSYEQYF

J gene: TRBJ2-7
D gene: TRBD2
clone size: -
V gene: TRBV5-1
CDR3 DNA: TGCGCCAGCAGCTTGTGGCTAGCGGGAGTCAGCGAGCAGTACTTC
CDR3 protein: CASSLWLAGVSEQYF

J gene: TRBJ2-1
D gene: TRBD2
clone size: -
V gene: TRBV4-3
CDR3 DNA: TGCGCCAGCAGCCAAGCGGGAGGTCCTTTCGATGAGCAGTTCTTC
CDR3 protein: CASSQAGGPFDEQFF

J gene: TRBJ2-1
D gene: -
clone size: -
V gene: TRBV4-1
CDR3 DNA: TGCGCCAGCAGCCGAGCTCTAAGTAGCGGCTCCTACAATGAGCAGTTCTTC
CDR3 protein: CASSRALSSGSYNEQFF

J gene: TRBJ2-1
D gene: -
clone size: -
V gene: TRBV12-3/TRBV12-4
CDR3 DNA: TGTGCCAGCAGTTTTGGGCCATACAATGAGCAGTTCTTC
CDR3 protein: CASSFGPYNEQFF

J gene: TRBJ1-1
D gene: TRBD1
clone size: -
V gene: TRBV5-1
CDR3 DNA: TGCGCCAGCAGCTTGGGCAGACAGGGGGCGAGCGTCGACACTGAAGCTTTCTTT
CDR3 protein: CASSLGRQGASVDTEAFF

J gene: TRBJ2-1
D gene: TRBD1
clone size: -
V gene: TRBV7-2
CDR3 DNA: TGTGCCAGCAGCTTAAAAAGGGGGCATGTTGATGAGCAGTTCTTC
CDR3 protein: CASSLKRGHVDEQFF

J gene: TRBJ2-1
D gene: -
clone size: few
V gene: TRBV20-1
CDR3 DNA: TGCAGTGCTAGAAGTCTGGAGAGCTCCTACAATGAGCAGTTCTTC
CDR3 protein: CSARSLESSYNEQFF

J gene: TRBJ2-1
D gene: -
clone size: -
V gene: TRBV4-3
CDR3 DNA: TGCGCCAGCAGCCAAGACGGTTCGACTCTAAGCTCCTACAATGAGCAGTTCTTC
CDR3 protein: CASSQDGSTLSSYNEQFF

J gene: TRBJ2-5
D gene: -
clone size: large
V gene: TRBV27
CDR3 DNA: TGTGCCAGCAGTCCGATGCCCCCAGGGATCGAGACCCAGTACTTC
CDR3 protein: CASSPMPPGIETQYF

J gene: TRBJ2-1
D gene: -
clone size: -
V gene: TRBV7-9
CDR3 DNA: TGTGCCAGCAGGCTTGATACCCTGGTGGGTGGGCAGTTCTTC
CDR3 protein: CASRLDTLVGGQFF

J gene: TRBJ1-2
D gene: -
clone size: -
V gene: TRBV19
CDR3 DNA: TGTGCCAGTAGTTCCTACAGCGCCAACTATGGCTACACCTTC
CDR3 protein: CASSSYSANYGYTF

J gene: TRBJ2-1
D gene: TRBD2
clone size: -
V gene: TRBV6-2/TRBV6-3
CDR3 DNA: TGTGCCAGCAGCACGATAGCGGGAGTCGATGAGCAGTTCTTC
CDR3 protein: CASSTIAGVDEQFF

J gene: TRBJ2-7
D gene: -
clone size: many
V gene: TRBV5-1
CDR3 DNA: TGCGCCAGCAGCTTGGACGGACCCCCCCTCGAGCAGTACTTC
CDR3 protein: CASSLDGPPLEQYF

J gene: TRBJ2-5
D gene: -
clone size: -
V gene: TRBV27
CDR3 DNA: TGTGCCAGCAGCCCCTTTTTCCAAGAGACCCAGTACTTC
CDR3 protein: CASSPFFQETQYF

J gene: TRBJ2-5
D gene: TRBD2
clone size: -
V gene: TRBV6-5
CDR3 DNA: TGTGCCAGCAGTTACCTTAGCGGGGAAGAGACCCAGTACTTC
CDR3 protein: CASSYLSGEETQYF

J gene: TRBJ1-5
D gene: -
clone size: -
V gene: TRBV10-3
CDR3 DNA: TGTGCCACCCAGAGTAGGGGACATCAGCCCCAGCATTTT
CDR3 protein: CATQSRGHQPQHF

J gene: TRBJ2-1
D gene: -
clone size: -
V gene: TRBV20-1
CDR3 DNA: TGCAGTGCTAGGTCTAGCCCGGTGTCCTACAATGAGCAGTTCTTC
CDR3 protein: CSARSSPVSYNEQFF

J gene: TRBJ2-5
D gene: -
clone size: -
V gene: TRBV5-6
CDR3 DNA: TGTGCCAGCAGCTTGTTGGCTCAAGAGACCCAGTACTTC
CDR3 protein: CASSLLAQETQYF

J gene: TRBJ1-2
D gene: -
clone size: few
V gene: TRBV9
CDR3 DNA: TGTGCCAGCAGCGTAGCTGGGGGTTATGGCTACACCTTC
CDR3 protein: CASSVAGGYGYTF

J gene: TRBJ1-2
D gene: TRBD1
clone size: -
V gene: TRBV7-4
CDR3 DNA: TGTGCCAGCAGCCCCCGGACAGGGGTTGGCTACACCTTC
CDR3 protein: CASSPRTGVGYTF

J gene: TRBJ2-1
D gene: TRBD2
clone size: -
V gene: TRBV19
CDR3 DNA: TGTGCCAGTAGTCCCTTGGGAGGGGACAATGAGCAGTTCTTC
CDR3 protein: CASSPLGGDNEQFF

J gene: TRBJ2-1
D gene: -
clone size: few
V gene: TRBV7-8
CDR3 DNA: TGTGCCAGCAGCTCCAACTATGAGCAGTTCTTC
CDR3 protein: CASSSNYEQFF

J gene: TRBJ1-1
D gene: TRBD1
clone size: -
V gene: TRBV24-1
CDR3 DNA: TGTGCCACCAGTGATTTTCAGGACAGGGAGTGGCGAACGGTCACTGAAGCTTTCTTT
CDR3 protein: CATSDFQDREWRTVTEAFF

J gene: TRBJ2-1
D gene: TRBD2
clone size: few
V gene: TRBV12-5
CDR3 DNA: TGTGCTAGTGGTTTGGTCCCGGGACTAACAGTACACCCCTACAATGAGCAGTTCTTC
CDR3 protein: CASGLVPGLTVHPYNEQFF

J gene: TRBJ2-7
D gene: TRBD2
clone size: -
V gene: TRBV12-3/TRBV12-4
CDR3 DNA: TGTGCCAGCAGACAAGCGGGGGACGAGCAGTACTTC
CDR3 protein: CASRQAGDEQYF

J gene: TRBJ2-3
D gene: -
clone size: -
V gene: TRBV18
CDR3 DNA: TGTGCCAGCTCTCACCGATCCCCGGGTACGCAGTATTTT
CDR3 protein: CASSHRSPGTQYF

J gene: TRBJ2-3
D gene: -
clone size: few
V gene: TRBV12-3/TRBV12-4
CDR3 DNA: TGTGCCAGCACCGGCAGGGAGACAGATACGCAGTATTTT
CDR3 protein: CASTGRETDTQYF

J gene: TRBJ2-1
D gene: -
clone size: -
V gene: TRBV12-3/TRBV12-4
CDR3 DNA: TGTGCCAGCACCATTGGGGGGAGGTCCTACAATGAGCAGTTCTTC
CDR3 protein: CASTIGGRSYNEQFF

J gene: TRBJ1-2
D gene: -
clone size: few
V gene: TRBV12-3/TRBV12-4
CDR3 DNA: TGTGCCAGCAGTGCCGTCGAGACAGACCCCTATGGCTACACCTTC
CDR3 protein: CASSAVETDPYGYTF

J gene: TRBJ2-7
D gene: TRBD1
clone size: few
V gene: TRBV7-9
CDR3 DNA: TGTGCCAGCAGCATCATAGGACAGGTCGACGAGCAGTACTTC
CDR3 protein: CASSIIGQVDEQYF